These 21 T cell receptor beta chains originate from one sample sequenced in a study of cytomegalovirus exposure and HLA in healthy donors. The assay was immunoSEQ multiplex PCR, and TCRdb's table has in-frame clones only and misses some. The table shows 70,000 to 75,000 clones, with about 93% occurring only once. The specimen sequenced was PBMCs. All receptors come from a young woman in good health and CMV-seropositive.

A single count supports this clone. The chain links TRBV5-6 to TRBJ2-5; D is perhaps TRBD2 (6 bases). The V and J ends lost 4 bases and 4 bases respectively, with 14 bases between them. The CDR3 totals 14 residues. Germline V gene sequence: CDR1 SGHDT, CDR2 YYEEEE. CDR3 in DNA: TGTGCCAGCAGCCGCGGGACGGTCGGAGAGACCCAGTACTTC. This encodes CASSRGTVGETQYF.

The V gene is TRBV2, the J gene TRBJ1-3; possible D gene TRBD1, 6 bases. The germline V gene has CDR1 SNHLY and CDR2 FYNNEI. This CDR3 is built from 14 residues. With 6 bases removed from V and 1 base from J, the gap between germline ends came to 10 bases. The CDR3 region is CASRQGGSGNTIYF. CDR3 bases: TGTGCCAGCAGACAGGGAGGGTCTGGAAACACCATATATTTT.

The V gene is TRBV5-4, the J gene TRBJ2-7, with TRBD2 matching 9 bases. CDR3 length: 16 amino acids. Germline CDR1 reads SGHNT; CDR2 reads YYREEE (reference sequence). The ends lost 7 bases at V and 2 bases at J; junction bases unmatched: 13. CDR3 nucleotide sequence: TGTGCCAGCTCATCTCCTCTAGCGGGGCGAACCTACGAGCAGTACTTC. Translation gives CASSSPLAGRTYEQYF. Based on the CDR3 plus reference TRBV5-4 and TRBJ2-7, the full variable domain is ETGVTQSPTHLIKTRGQQVTLRCSSQSGHNTVSWYQQALGQGPQFIFQYYREEENGRGNFPPRFSGLQFPNYSSELNVNALELDDSALYLCASSSPLAGRTYEQYFGPGTRLTVT.

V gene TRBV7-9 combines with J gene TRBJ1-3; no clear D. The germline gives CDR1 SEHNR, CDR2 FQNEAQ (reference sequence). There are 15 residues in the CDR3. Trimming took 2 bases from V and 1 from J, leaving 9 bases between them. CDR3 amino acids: CASSLFSASGNTIYF. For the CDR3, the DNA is TGTGCCAGCAGCTTATTTTCAGCGTCTGGAAACACCATATATTTT.

The CDR3 is CASIAGGARPDTQYF. The DNA of the CDR3 is TGTGCCAGCATCGCGGGGGGGGCGCGCCCAGATACGCAGTATTTT. This sequence joins TRBV6-1 and TRBJ2-3; 9 bases are shared with TRBD2. The V gene's germline CDR1 is MNHNS and CDR2 SASEGT. V shed 7 bases, J shed 4 bases, and the junction held 9 bases outside the gene matches. There are 15 residues in the CDR3.

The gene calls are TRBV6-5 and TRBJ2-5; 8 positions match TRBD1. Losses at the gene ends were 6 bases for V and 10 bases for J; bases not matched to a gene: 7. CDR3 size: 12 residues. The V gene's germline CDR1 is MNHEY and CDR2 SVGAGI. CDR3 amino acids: CASSPGGGSQYF. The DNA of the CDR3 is TGTGCCAGCAGCCCAGGGGGCGGAAGCCAGTACTTC.

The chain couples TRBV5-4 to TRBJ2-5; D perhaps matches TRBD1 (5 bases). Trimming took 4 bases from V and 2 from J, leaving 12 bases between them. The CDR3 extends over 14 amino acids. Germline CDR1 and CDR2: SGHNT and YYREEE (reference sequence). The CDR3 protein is CASSRWTQQETQYF. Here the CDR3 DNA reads TGTGCCAGCAGCCGATGGACACAGCAAGAGACCCAGTACTTC. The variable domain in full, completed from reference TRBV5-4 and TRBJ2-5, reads ETGVTQSPTHLIKTRGQQVTLRCSSQSGHNTVSWYQQALGQGPQFIFQYYREEENGRGNFPPRFSGLQFPNYSSELNVNALELDDSALYLCASSRWTQQETQYFGPGTRLLVL.

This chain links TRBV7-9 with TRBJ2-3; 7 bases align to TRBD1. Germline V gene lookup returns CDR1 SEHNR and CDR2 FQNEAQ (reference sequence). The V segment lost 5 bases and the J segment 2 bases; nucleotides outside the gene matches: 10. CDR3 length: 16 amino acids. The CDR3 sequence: CASSPGQAFATDTQYF. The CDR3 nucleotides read TGTGCCAGCAGCCCCGGACAGGCCTTCGCCACAGATACGCAGTATTTT.

The CDR3 sequence: CASSFRTGGEYEQYF. As DNA, the CDR3 is TGTGCCAGCAGCTTCAGGACAGGGGGAGAATACGAGCAGTACTTC. J is TRBJ2-7 and V is TRBV11-2; TRBD1 agrees at 10 bases. Trimming cost V 3 bases and J 4 bases; bases outside gene matches: 6. CDR1 is SGHAT and CDR2 is FQNNGV in the germline V gene. The CDR3 runs 15 residues.

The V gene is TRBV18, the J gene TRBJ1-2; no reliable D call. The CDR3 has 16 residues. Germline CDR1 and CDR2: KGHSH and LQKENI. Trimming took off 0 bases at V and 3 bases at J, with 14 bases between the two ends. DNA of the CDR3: TGTGCCAGCTCACCACCAGGAGTGCGACTTTACTATGGCTACACCTTC. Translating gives CASSPPGVRLYYGYTF.

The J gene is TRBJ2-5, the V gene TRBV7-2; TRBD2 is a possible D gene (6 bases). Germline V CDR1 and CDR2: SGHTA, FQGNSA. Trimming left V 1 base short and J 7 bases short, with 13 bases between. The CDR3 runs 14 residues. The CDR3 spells CASSLGAGSRTQYF. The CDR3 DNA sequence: TGTGCCAGCAGCTTAGGGGCGGGATCGCGGACCCAGTACTTC.

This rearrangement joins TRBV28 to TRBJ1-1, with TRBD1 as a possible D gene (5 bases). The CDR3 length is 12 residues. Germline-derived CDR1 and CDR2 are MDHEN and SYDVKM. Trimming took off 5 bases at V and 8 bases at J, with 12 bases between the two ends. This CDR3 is CASSAKYREAFF. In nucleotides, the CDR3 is TGTGCCAGCAGTGCTAAGTACAGGGAAGCTTTCTTT.

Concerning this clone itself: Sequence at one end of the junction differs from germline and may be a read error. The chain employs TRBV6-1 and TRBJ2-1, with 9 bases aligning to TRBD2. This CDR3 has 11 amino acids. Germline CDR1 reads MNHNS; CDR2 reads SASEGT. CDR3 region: CASSEAGGQFF. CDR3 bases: TGTGCCAGCAGCGAAGCGGGGGGGCAGTTCTTC.

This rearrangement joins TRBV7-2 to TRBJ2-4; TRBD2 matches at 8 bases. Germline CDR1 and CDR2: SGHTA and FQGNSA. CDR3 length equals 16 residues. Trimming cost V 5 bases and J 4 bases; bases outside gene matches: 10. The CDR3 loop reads CASSPRGAGGKNIQYF. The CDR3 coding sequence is TGTGCCAGCAGCCCAAGAGGGGCGGGGGGAAAAAACATTCAGTACTTC.

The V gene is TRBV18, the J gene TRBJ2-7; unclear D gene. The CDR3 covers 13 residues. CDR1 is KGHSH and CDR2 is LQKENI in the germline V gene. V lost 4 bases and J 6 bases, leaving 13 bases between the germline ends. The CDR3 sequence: CASSLTSSGEQYF. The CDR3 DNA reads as TGTGCCAGCTCACTCACCTCGTCGGGCGAGCAGTACTTC.

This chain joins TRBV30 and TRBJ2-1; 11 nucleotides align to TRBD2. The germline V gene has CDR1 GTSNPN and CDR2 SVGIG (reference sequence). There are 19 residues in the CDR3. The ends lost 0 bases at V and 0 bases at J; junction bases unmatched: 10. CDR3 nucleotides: TGTGCCTGGAGTGTAAGACTAGCGGGGCCAATGAGCTCCTACAATGAGCAGTTCTTC. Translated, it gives CAWSVRLAGPMSSYNEQFF.

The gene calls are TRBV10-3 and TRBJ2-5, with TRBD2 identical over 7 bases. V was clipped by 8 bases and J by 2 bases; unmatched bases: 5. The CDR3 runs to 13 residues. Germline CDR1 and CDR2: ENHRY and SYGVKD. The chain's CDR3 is CAIGREQQETQYF. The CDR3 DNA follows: TGTGCCATCGGGCGGGAGCAGCAAGAGACCCAGTACTTC.

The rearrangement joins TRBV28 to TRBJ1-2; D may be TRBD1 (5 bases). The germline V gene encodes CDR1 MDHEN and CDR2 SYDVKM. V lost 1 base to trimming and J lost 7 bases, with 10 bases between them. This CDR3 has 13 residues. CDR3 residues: CASSLSPDSGYTF. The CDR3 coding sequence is TGTGCCAGCAGTTTATCCCCCGACAGTGGCTACACCTTC.

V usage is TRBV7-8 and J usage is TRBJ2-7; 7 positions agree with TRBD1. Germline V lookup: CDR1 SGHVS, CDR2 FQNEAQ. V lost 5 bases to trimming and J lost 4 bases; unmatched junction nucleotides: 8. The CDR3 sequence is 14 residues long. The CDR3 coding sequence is TGTGCCAGCAGCCCTTCGACAGGGCAATACGAGCAGTACTTC. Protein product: CASSPSTGQYEQYF.

CDR3 sequence: CASTSWTGQETQYF. The CDR3 nucleotides read TGTGCCAGCACCTCCTGGACGGGACAAGAGACCCAGTACTTC. The chain has TRBV7-2 and TRBJ2-5; perhaps TRBD2 as D (5 bases). V was trimmed by 7 bases and J by 2 bases, leaving 14 bases between them. This CDR3 has 14 amino acids. Germline V gene data show CDR1 as SGHTA and CDR2 as FQGNSA.

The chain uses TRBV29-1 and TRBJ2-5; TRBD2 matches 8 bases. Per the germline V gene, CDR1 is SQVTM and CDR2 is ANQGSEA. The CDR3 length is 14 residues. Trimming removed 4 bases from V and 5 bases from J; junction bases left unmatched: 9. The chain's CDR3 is CSVVAGGRGETQYF. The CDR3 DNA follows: TGCAGCGTTGTGGCGGGAGGAAGGGGGGAGACCCAGTACTTC.